This T cell receptor beta chain comes out of a study of response to subunit inactivated influenza vaccine. Study findings and constraints: Each seasonal influenza vaccination recruits few new T cells, the authors suggested.

Via MiXCR, TCRdb re-called the RT-PCR reads, giving one row per CDR3 protein. There are roughly 570,000 distinct CDR3 sequences in the sample; approximately 15% occur only once, and over 8.5% lies in the top ten. A remark on this clonotype: Its antigen remains unidentified.

The V and J ends lost 4 bases and 0 bases, in that order; junction bases with no gene match: 0. The CDR3 has 15 residues. In germline, CDR1 is MNHEY, CDR2 SVGAGI. The clonotype was recovered from a man in his fifties or sixties who received an inactivated influenza vaccine. The chain uses TRBV6-5 and TRBJ2-2; 9 bases match TRBD1. The sample in question was PBMCs from blood, obtained about 12 days after vaccination. The CDR3 DNA follows: TGTGCCAGCAGTTGGGACAGGGCGAACACCGGGGAGCTGTTTTTT. Translated: CASSWDRANTGELFF.